A single sample gave rise to the 28 T cell receptor beta chains below, sequenced in a study of blood T cell repertoires in COVID-19. Clones were read by immunoSEQ multiplex PCR, and TCRdb kept only the in-frame ones, dropping some. This table has some 45,000 clones, approximately 83% appearing once. Sequenced sample: peripheral blood. The receptors shown here come from a man aged 80 or over in a cohort sampled during active COVID-19.

The V and J genes are TRBV28 and TRBJ2-7, with 10 bases identical to TRBD1. Germline CDR1 MDHEN, CDR2 SYDVKM. V dropped 6 bases and J dropped 2; count of bases not matched to a gene: 7. The CDR3 runs 15 residues. The CDR3 here is CASRQPGQGTYEQYF. DNA for the CDR3: TGTGCCAGCAGACAACCGGGACAGGGGACCTACGAGCAGTACTTC.

The chain is built from TRBV2 and TRBJ1-5; the D is unclear. Deletions cut 2 bases from V and 0 bases from J, with 5 bases between. Looked up from germline, CDR1 is SNHLY and CDR2 is FYNNEI. This CDR3 has 14 residues. The CDR3 protein is CASSETSSNQPQHF. For the CDR3, the DNA is TGTGCCAGCAGTGAAACAAGTAGCAATCAGCCCCAGCATTTT.

This clone was seen only once. The chain employs TRBV27 and TRBJ2-7, with a tentative D call TRBD1 (5 bases). From germline, CDR1 is MNHEY and CDR2 SMNVEV (reference sequence). V gave up 3 bases and J gave up 0 bases, with 9 bases separating them. The CDR3 is 14 amino acids. The CDR3 DNA reads TGTGCCAGCAGTTTGTGGGGCAGCTCCTACGAGCAGTACTTC. Its translation is CASSLWGSSYEQYF.

This clone occurred once. Here the CDR3 DNA reads TGTGCCAGCAGTGCATACAGGGGGCGATTGTCCTACGAGCAGTACTTC. Its translation is CASSAYRGRLSYEQYF. The V gene is TRBV28, the J gene TRBJ2-7, with 9 bases aligning to TRBD1. This CDR3 spans 16 amino acids. The V gene end was trimmed by 5 bases and the J gene end by 1 base; junction bases not matched to a gene: 9. The germline gives CDR1 MDHEN, CDR2 SYDVKM.

On this clone itself: The conserved closing phenylalanine or tryptophan is absent in this CDR3, likely reflecting a read error. This chain uses TRBV19 with TRBJ1-2; 9 bases match TRBD1. Trimming removed 4 bases from V and 3 bases from J; junction bases left unmatched: 6. The length of the CDR3 is 15 residues. Per the germline V gene, CDR1 is LNHDA and CDR2 is SQIVND (reference sequence). The CDR3 is CASSTQQGADYGYTS. The CDR3 region has the DNA TGTGCCAGTAGTACGCAACAGGGGGCAGACTATGGCTACACCTCC.

V gene TRBV28 combines with J gene TRBJ2-5; possibly TRBD2 for D (5 bases). CDR1 and CDR2 (germline): MDHEN, SYDVKM. Trimming took 5 bases from V and 2 from J, leaving 6 bases between them. This CDR3 is built from 12 residues. CDR3 sequence: CASSPGQETQYF. DNA for the CDR3: TGTGCCAGCAGTCCGGGGCAAGAGACCCAGTACTTC.

The chain links TRBV5-1 to TRBJ1-2; D is possibly TRBD1 (6 bases). There are 12 residues in the CDR3. Germline V gene sequence: CDR1 SGHRS, CDR2 YFSETQ. Trimming stripped 4 bases from V and 8 bases from J, with 12 bases between. The CDR3 is CASSADSFGYTF. The CDR3 nucleotides are TGCGCCAGCAGCGCGGACAGTTTCGGCTACACCTTC.

This clone has only a few counts. This sequence joins TRBV5-5 and TRBJ1-5; possibly TRBD1 for D (5 bases). Germline V CDR1 and CDR2: SGHKS, YYEKEE (reference sequence). This CDR3 has 14 amino acids. Between the trimmed V and J ends, which lost 0 bases and 4 bases, there was a span of 8 bases. The CDR3 nucleotides are TGTGCCAGCAGCTTGGAGGGGTGGAATCAGCCCCAGCATTTT. Protein product: CASSLEGWNQPQHF.

This sequence joins TRBV28 and TRBJ1-2; 8 nucleotides agree with TRBD1. CDR1 is MDHEN and CDR2 is SYDVKM in the germline V gene. This CDR3 is built from 18 residues. V gave up 1 base and J gave up 6 bases; unmatched junction bases: 16. CDR3 residues: CASSLFRDRGGVYDGYTF. The CDR3 DNA reads as TGTGCCAGCAGTTTATTTCGCGACAGGGGCGGAGTGTATGATGGCTACACCTTC.

This sequence joins TRBV7-9 and TRBJ2-5; D perhaps matches TRBD1 (6 bases). V was clipped by 5 bases and J by 3 bases, with 19 bases between them. CDR3 length: 16 residues. CDR1 SEHNR and CDR2 FQNEAQ come from the germline V gene (reference sequence). The CDR3 DNA is TGTGCCAGCAGCCCGGGAAGACAGGAACATAAAGAGACCCAGTACTTC. Encoded protein: CASSPGRQEHKETQYF. Full variable domain (remainder filled in from reference TRBV7-9 and TRBJ2-5): DTGVSQNPRHKITKRGQNVTFRCDPISEHNRLYWYRQTLGQGPEFLTYFQNEAQLEKSRLLSDRFSAERPKGSFSTLEIQRTEQGDSAMYLCASSPGRQEHKETQYFGPGTRLLVL.

CDR3: CASSVGGNGETQYF. The DNA of the CDR3 is TGTGCCAGCAGCGTAGGAGGGAATGGAGAGACCCAGTACTTC. The chain is built from TRBV9 and TRBJ2-5; a possible D gene is TRBD2 (5 bases). The CDR3 consists of 14 residues. V was pared by 0 bases and J by 4 bases, with 10 bases between. Germline V CDR1 and CDR2: SGDLS, YYNGEE.

The chain recombines TRBV9 with TRBJ2-3; maybe TRBD2 (5 bases). V was clipped by 4 bases and J by 6 bases, with 18 bases between them. The CDR3 runs to 15 residues. Germline V CDR1 and CDR2: SGDLS, YYNGEE. The CDR3 DNA follows: TGTGCCAGCAGCCCAGAGGGTACCGGTTGGGATACGCAGTATTTT. This gives the protein CASSPEGTGWDTQYF. The whole variable domain, remainder taken from reference TRBV9 and TRBJ2-3, is DSGVTQTPKHLITATGQRVTLRCSPRSGDLSVYWYQQSLDQGLQFLIQYYNGEERAKGNILERFSAQQFPDLHSELNLSSLELGDSALYFCASSPEGTGWDTQYFGPGTRLTVL.

The J gene is TRBJ1-2, the V gene TRBV2, with TRBD1 matching over 7 bases. Germline V gene data show CDR1 as SNHLY and CDR2 as FYNNEI. The CDR3 has 18 residues. Trimming cost V 0 bases and J 4 bases; bases outside gene matches: 14. The CDR3 nucleotides read TGTGCCAGCAGTGAAGCTGGGGGTAAAAGAGGGGGCCTCTATGGCTACACCTTC. This codes for CASSEAGGKRGGLYGYTF.

This chain joins TRBV7-2 and TRBJ1-2; D gene uncertain. The CDR3 is made up of 16 amino acids. CDR1 is SGHTA, CDR2 FQGNSA, per germline. The ends were cut back, 5 bases at V and 3 bases at J, with 19 bases in the middle. The CDR3 is CASSPAIIRSHYGYTF. The DNA for the CDR3 is TGTGCCAGCAGCCCCGCCATTATTCGGAGCCACTATGGCTACACCTTC.

The genes are TRBV5-1 and TRBJ1-4; TRBD1 agrees at 8 bases. The CDR3 spans 15 residues. V was pared by 1 base and J by 3 bases, with 2 bases of the junction left unmatched. Germline values: CDR1 SGHRS, CDR2 YFSETQ. The CDR3 sequence is CASSLQGAANEKLFF. CDR3 DNA sequence: TGCGCCAGCAGCTTGCAGGGGGCGGCTAATGAAAAACTGTTTTTT.

This chain connects TRBV6-6 to TRBJ1-3; 9 bases map to TRBD1. V shed 2 bases and J 2 bases; nucleotides not matched to a gene: 1. The germline V gene has CDR1 MNHNY and CDR2 SVGAGI (reference sequence). CDR3 size: 15 residues. The CDR3 here is CASSYRDRAGNTIYF. DNA of the CDR3: TGTGCCAGCAGTTACCGGGACAGGGCTGGAAACACCATATATTTT.

This chain links TRBV28 with TRBJ2-7; D is undetermined. Germline CDR1 MDHEN, CDR2 SYDVKM. The CDR3 runs 13 residues. V was clipped by 3 bases and J by 3 bases, with 9 bases between them. The CDR3 DNA reads TGTGCCAGCAGTTTGGGCATCCACTACGAGCAGTACTTC. As protein: CASSLGIHYEQYF.

This clone was seen only once. The V and J genes are TRBV29-1 and TRBJ2-7, with D hard to call. The CDR3 is 14 amino acids. V shed 5 bases and J shed 2 bases, with 16 bases lying between them. Germline CDR1 and CDR2: SQVTM and ANQGSEA. The CDR3: CSVLPEETPYEQYF. DNA of the CDR3: TGCAGCGTTTTACCCGAGGAGACGCCCTACGAGCAGTACTTC.

The rearrangement links TRBV5-1 to TRBJ1-2; tentatively, D is TRBD1 (5 bases). This CDR3 spans 14 amino acids. Trimming stripped 0 bases from V and 5 bases from J, with 11 bases between. Germline V gene data show CDR1 as SGHRS and CDR2 as YFSETQ. The chain's CDR3 is CASSLVSGPYGYTF. The CDR3 DNA reads TGCGCCAGCAGCTTGGTTTCAGGGCCATATGGCTACACCTTC.

This CDR3 reads CASSLGSGGYNEQFF. The CDR3 DNA follows: TGTGCCAGCAGCTTGGGTTCCGGGGGCTACAATGAGCAGTTCTTC. The V and J genes are TRBV5-8 and TRBJ2-1, with a weak D call TRBD2 (6 bases). This CDR3 comprises 15 residues. The germline V gene encodes CDR1 SGHTS and CDR2 YDEGEE. V was trimmed by 0 bases and J by 3 bases, leaving 10 bases between them.

The CDR3 protein is CSVSPGQSYEQYF. The CDR3 region has the DNA TGCAGCGTGAGTCCGGGACAGTCCTACGAGCAGTACTTC. This sequence joins TRBV29-1 and TRBJ2-7, with 7 bases matching TRBD1. V trimming: 6 bases; J trimming: 1 base; junction bases outside the gene matches: 6. Germline-derived CDR1 and CDR2 are SQVTM and ANQGSEA. The CDR3 has 13 amino acids.

V is TRBV4-3 and J is TRBJ1-1; D might be TRBD1 (5 bases). Germline lookup yields CDR1 LGHNA and CDR2 YSLEER. The V gene lost 0 bases and the J gene lost 7 bases, with 12 bases spanning the gap. The CDR3 totals 14 residues. CDR3 coding DNA: TGCGCCAGCAGCCAAGATAAGGGCAGGGTTGAAGCTTTCTTT. Its translation: CASSQDKGRVEAFF.

This clone appeared a few times. This chain joins TRBV27 and TRBJ1-6; weak D call: TRBD1 (6 bases). The CDR3 sequence is 16 residues long. Germline CDR1 and CDR2: MNHEY and SMNVEV (reference sequence). Trimming stripped 4 bases from V and 7 bases from J, with 17 bases between. CDR3 sequence: CASSSLMAGVNSPLHF. CDR3 in DNA: TGTGCCAGCAGTTCCCTTATGGCAGGGGTAAATTCACCCCTCCACTTT.

CDR3 region: CASSDGTRGEQYF. CDR3 bases: TGCGCCAGCAGCGACGGGACTAGGGGCGAGCAGTACTTC. The chain has TRBV5-1 and TRBJ2-7; 8 positions match TRBD2. Looked up from germline, CDR1 is SGHRS and CDR2 is YFSETQ. CDR3 length equals 13 residues. The junction had 6 bases not matched to a gene; V was cut back by 4 bases and J by 6 bases.

The genes are TRBV7-9 and TRBJ2-3, with 7 nucleotides matching TRBD2. Germline assignment: CDR1 SEHNR and CDR2 FQNEAQ (reference sequence). V trimming: 5 bases; J trimming: 8 bases; junction bases outside the gene matches: 7. CDR3 length: 13 amino acids. The CDR3 region has the DNA TGTGCCAGCAGCCTCCCTGGGGGGGGTACGCAGTATTTT. It specifies CASSLPGGGTQYF.

This clone appeared a single time. The junction differs from germline at one of its ends, possibly a read error. The gene calls are TRBV6-1 and TRBJ1-3, with D possibly being TRBD1 (5 bases). CDR3 size: 15 residues. Germline-derived CDR1 and CDR2 are MNHNS and SASEGT. In DNA form, the CDR3 reads TGTGCCAGCACTGAACCGGGAATGGGGGGAAGTACCATATATTTT. Protein product: CASTEPGMGGSTIYF.

This chain links TRBV2 with TRBJ2-5, with TRBD2 identical over 12 bases. Per the germline V gene, CDR1 is SNHLY and CDR2 is FYNNEI. Trimming cost V 6 bases and J 5 bases; bases outside gene matches: 7. The CDR3 covers 15 residues. CDR3 DNA: TGTGCCAGCAGCGTACTAGCGGGAGGTACCGAGACCCAGTACTTC. Translation gives CASSVLAGGTETQYF.

The chain couples TRBV5-1 to TRBJ2-7, with 9 positions matching TRBD1. The CDR3 runs 15 residues. Germline lookup yields CDR1 SGHRS and CDR2 YFSETQ. V shed 0 bases, J shed 2 bases, and the junction held 3 bases outside the gene matches. The CDR3 sequence is CASSLGGQGTYEQYF. DNA of the CDR3: TGCGCCAGCAGCTTGGGGGGACAGGGTACCTACGAGCAGTACTTC. Together with reference TRBV5-1 and TRBJ2-7, the CDR3 gives the full variable domain: KAGVTQTPRYLIKTRGQQVTLSCSPISGHRSVSWYQQTPGQGLQFLFEYFSETQRNKGNFPGRFSGRQFSNSRSEMNVSTLELGDSALYLCASSLGGQGTYEQYFGPGTRLTVT.